This T cell receptor (beta chain) was captured in a study of blood T cell repertoires in COVID-19. Study details: Samples representing acute and convalescent COVID-19 were sourced from the United States, Italy and Spain. Sample material is recorded as cDNA or gDNA derived from T cells, B-cell-depleted T cells, or PBMCs.

As originally analysed: Using reference gene primer amplification, nucleated cell counts were estimated. The data were produced by immunoSEQ multiplex PCR, yet TCRdb's version contains in-frame clones alone and is incomplete. The V and J calls and clone size were taken over from that table, and D and trimming were inferred from the DNA. This table has 30,000 to 40,000 clones, about 87% appearing once. CDR1 LGHDT and CDR2 YNNKEL come from the germline V gene (reference sequence). The junction had 7 bases not matched to a gene; V was cut back by 2 bases and J by 4 bases. The CDR3 runs to 16 residues. The sequence was obtained from a man in his 60s with active COVID-19. The source material was peripheral blood. V usage is TRBV3-1 (or the pseudogene TRBV3-2) and J usage is TRBJ2-3; TRBD2 aligns across 9 bases. In DNA form, the CDR3 reads TGTGCCAGCAGCCAATATAGCGGGAGAGGGGCAGATACGCAGTATTTT. Encoded protein: CASSQYSGRGADTQYF.